This T cell receptor (beta chain) appears in the sequencing data of a study of cytomegalovirus exposure and HLA in healthy donors. TCRdb's copy holds only in-frame clones and misses some; the assay was immunoSEQ multiplex PCR. The table shows fewer than 150,000 clones, with 75% to 90% occurring only once. As regards this clone: The antigen is undetermined.

Study-level results: Rare sequences made up most TCRs, while some public TCRs were found in many donors. A classifier reportedly called cytomegalovirus status with high sensitivity and specificity. The study labeled more than 150 TCR beta chains cytomegalovirus-associated. Subsequent analysis revealed that first-cohort TCR clusters tended to co-occur in the 90 to 150 validation repertoires.

The junction had 7 bases not matched to a gene; V was cut back by 5 bases and J by 5 bases. This CDR3 contains 14 residues. Germline assignment: CDR1 SEHNR and CDR2 FQNEAQ (reference sequence). V gene TRBV7-9 combines with J gene TRBJ2-7, with TRBD1 matching 9 bases. This sequence was found in a man aged 18 to 29 in good health and CMV-seropositive. Sequencing input: PBMCs. The CDR3 region has the DNA TGTGCCAGCAGCCCTACGGACAGGGGCCACGAGCAGTACTTC. This codes for CASSPTDRGHEQYF.